A selection of T cell receptor beta chains follows, all from one sample in a study of T cells after yellow fever vaccination. TCRdb processed the 5' RACE reads anew with MiXCR; each CDR3 protein has one entry. Altogether approximately 180,000 distinct CDR3 sequences are present, about 6% being singletons, with the ten largest covering roughly 3%. Specimen: CD4+ T cells sorted from PBMCs, collected on the day of the first yellow fever vaccination. These receptor sequences come from a man younger than 35 who received the YFV17D yellow fever vaccine. Each CDR3 is given with its conserved first and last residue. Where a row states a size, it is once, few, many or the class of an expanded clone; other rows omit it.

length,V,size,J,CDR3
15,TRBV12-3/TRBV12-4,many,TRBJ1-3,CASKGRPNSGNTIYF
15,TRBV2,NA,TRBJ2-7,CASSEMERGGYEQYF
15,TRBV12-3/TRBV12-4,many,TRBJ2-1,CASTRQSHSYNEQFF
13,TRBV11-2,many,TRBJ1-1,CASSLGRNTEAFF
14,TRBV20-1,many,TRBJ1-5,CSANTGTADQPQHF
15,TRBV7-6,few,TRBJ2-2,CASSRQGLGTGELFF
15,TRBV27,NA,TRBJ2-5,CASRSWVAGEETQYF
16,TRBV18,NA,TRBJ1-2,CASSPSPGTGGFGYTF
15,TRBV12-3/TRBV12-4,many,TRBJ2-7,CASSADRGLFYEQYF
12,TRBV20-1,few,TRBJ1-4,CSAIRVGEKLFF
11,TRBV20-1,many,TRBJ1-2,CSALTLYGYTF
14,TRBV5-1,many,TRBJ1-4,CASSATGKGEKLFF
12,TRBV7-3,many,TRBJ1-5,CASSLTFQPQHF
15,TRBV20-1,many,TRBJ2-3,CSAPLAGLSTDTQYF
15,TRBV7-6,many,TRBJ2-4,CASSPLEGVKNIQYF
17,TRBV7-3,NA,TRBJ2-5,CASSLPRDSGAPGTQYF
13,TRBV12-3/TRBV12-4,NA,TRBJ1-2,CASRVSPGGGYTF
13,TRBV9,few,TRBJ1-5,CASSVTGEQPQHF
18,TRBV18,NA,TRBJ2-3,CASSPNHPSGVSTDTQYF
17,TRBV20-1,many,TRBJ2-5,CSAFRLAGGPSRETQYF
15,TRBV5-1,many,TRBJ2-6,CASSLSSSGANVLTF
16,TRBV7-2,many,TRBJ1-2,CASSLAYGTSPYGYTF
14,TRBV29-1,few,TRBJ1-1,CSVPSGQGNTEAFF
15,TRBV7-2,many,TRBJ1-1,CASSFSSLMNTEAFF
14,TRBV11-2,many,TRBJ2-3,CASSLEPSTDTQYF
14,TRBV11-2,NA,TRBJ2-5,CASSLGSGGETQYF
14,TRBV5-1,NA,TRBJ2-7,CASSLQYSSYEQYF
13,TRBV13,many,TRBJ1-1,CASSLPGITEAFF
13,TRBV28,many,TRBJ1-1,CASGKYKGTEAFF
17,TRBV7-2,NA,TRBJ2-3,CASSSTAGLAGTDTQYF
14,TRBV4-2,NA,TRBJ1-5,CASTPGRGDQPQHF
14,TRBV12-3/TRBV12-4,many,TRBJ2-2,CASSLKGATGELFF
13,TRBV5-1,few,TRBJ1-1,CASSLGADSSAFF
14,TRBV10-3,NA,TRBJ1-5,CAISEGGPNQPQHF
21,TRBV3-1,NA,TRBJ2-1,CASSQLGPGQSPVGGYNEQFF
14,TRBV5-1,many,TRBJ2-3,CASWGGPSTDTQYF
13,TRBV20-1,NA,TRBJ2-7,CSARSGHGYEQYF
16,TRBV6-5,few,TRBJ2-1,CASSFRGTLQAHEQFF
12,TRBV19,few,TRBJ2-1,CASSNPLGAPFF
16,TRBV3-1,many,TRBJ1-2,CASSPLTGTANYGYTF
15,TRBV28,NA,TRBJ2-1,CASSESDRVSNEQFF
14,TRBV9,few,TRBJ1-2,CASSVVDRDYGYTF
14,TRBV7-8,few,TRBJ1-6,CASSLDSLYSPLHF
13,TRBV20-1,NA,TRBJ1-5,CSAAQGANQPQHF
17,TRBV4-3,NA,TRBJ2-2,CASSKEPPGHYTGELFF
15,TRBV5-1,many,TRBJ2-7,CASSLGGTSSYEQYF
13,TRBV9,many,TRBJ2-3,CASSSGGPDTQYF
13,TRBV7-2,many,TRBJ2-5,CASSFGPRETQYF
14,TRBV5-6,few,TRBJ2-3,CASSLDRGADTQYF
11,TRBV3-1,NA,TRBJ1-1,CASTAGFEAFF
14,TRBV7-6,many,TRBJ2-7,CASSPDTGVWEQYF
11,TRBV5-1,few,TRBJ1-4,CASSSTGQLFF
16,TRBV4-1,many,TRBJ2-7,CASSQDQAEIGGEQYF
14,TRBV5-1,few,TRBJ2-1,CASSLKKENNEQFF
16,TRBV5-4,few,TRBJ2-2,CASSLRLAGGTGELFF
18,TRBV28,few,TRBJ1-2,CASSQPGQGIGLGYGYTF
15,TRBV5-4,NA,TRBJ1-3,CASSFGQGSGNTIYF
12,TRBV20-1,NA,TRBJ2-1,CSARDGRNEQFF
15,TRBV7-2,NA,TRBJ1-3,CASSLLRASGNTIYF
14,TRBV29-1,few,TRBJ2-3,CSVNQGALTDTQYF